These T cell receptor beta chains were read from a single sample in a study of shared clonotypes between healthy human individuals. TCRdb's table, derived via immunoSEQ multiplex PCR, lists solely in-frame clones and lacks some. In the table there are hundreds of thousands of clones, around 92% of which are singletons. Material: naive CD8+ T cells sorted from blood. Source of these receptors: a man aged 30 to 45 in good health. CDR3s include the opening cysteine and the closing phenylalanine or tryptophan. A D gene is named only where the DNA matches it firmly. Rows give clone size only sometimes, using once, few, many, or a class for an expanded clone.

>TRBV7-2|NA|once|14|TRBJ2-3
TGTGCCAGCAGCTCAGTGGGGGGCACAGATACGCAGTATTTT
CASSSVGGTDTQYF
>TRBV27|NA|NA|13|TRBJ1-1
TGTGCCAGCAGTTTGGCTGATTACACTGAAGCTTTCTTT
CASSLADYTEAFF
>TRBV19|NA|NA|15|TRBJ2-2
TGTGCCAGTAGTCCAACCCTTCACAGGGCCGGGGAGCTGTTTTTT
CASSPTLHRAGELFF
>TRBV15|NA|NA|15|TRBJ1-1
TGTGCCACCAGCGGGTTCGATCGGGACACTTCTGAAGCTTTCTTT
CATSGFDRDTSEAFF
>TRBV7-3|NA|once|15|TRBJ1-2
TGTGCCAGCAGCCCAGGGCCCGGCGGAGACTATGGCTACACCTTC
CASSPGPGGDYGYTF
>TRBV21-1|NA|NA|14|TRBJ1-2
TGTGCCAGCAGCAAAGACCAGTATAACTATGGCTACACCTTC
CASSKDQYNYGYTF
>TRBV11-1|NA|NA|15|TRBJ2-7
TGTGCCAGCAGCTCCGGGGGGCTAGCCTCCTACGAGCAGTACTTC
CASSSGGLASYEQYF
>TRBV29-1|NA|NA|13|TRBJ2-3
TGCAGCGGGACCGAAGCAGACACAGATACGCAGTATTTT
CSGTEADTDTQYF
>TRBV28|NA|NA|14|TRBJ2-2
TGTGCCAGCAGTGTACAGGGAATCACCGGGGAGCTGTTTTTT
CASSVQGITGELFF
>TRBV14|NA|NA|17|TRBJ2-4
TGTGCCAGCAGCCAAACTCGGGACTCACTAGCCAAAAACATTCAGTACTTC
CASSQTRDSLAKNIQYF
>TRBV9|TRBD2|NA|16|TRBJ2-1
TGTGCCAGCAGCGTAGATCGCGAGCGGGAGTGGAATGAGCAGTTCTTC
CASSVDREREWNEQFF
>TRBV7-2|NA|NA|14|TRBJ2-1
TGTGCCAGCAGCCAGGATGCCACCTACAATGAGCAGTTCTTC
CASSQDATYNEQFF
>TRBV6-5|NA|NA|13|TRBJ2-2
TGTGCCGAGAAGAGGGCGCGCACCGGGGAGCTGTTTTTT
CAEKRARTGELFF
>TRBV15|TRBD1|NA|15|TRBJ1-5
TGTGCCACCAGCAGGTGGAAACAGGGGGACCAGCCCCAGCATTTT
CATSRWKQGDQPQHF
>TRBV27|NA|once|14|TRBJ2-5
TGTGCCAGCAGTTCGAGTGGGAGTGGAGAGACCCAGTACTTC
CASSSSGSGETQYF
>TRBV19|NA|NA|12|TRBJ1-5
TGTGCCAGTAGTAGATGGAATCAGCCCCAGCATTTT
CASSRWNQPQHF
>TRBV5-4|NA|NA|15|TRBJ2-3
TGTGCCAGCAGCTTCGGGACGGGGAGCACAGATACGCAGTATTTT
CASSFGTGSTDTQYF
>TRBV4-1|NA|NA|13|TRBJ2-1
TGCGCCAGCAGGCCTTTGATGTCCGCCCAGCAGTTCTTC
CASRPLMSAQQFF
>TRBV10-3|NA|NA|12|TRBJ2-3
TGTGCCATCAGTGATACGGCAGATACGCAGTATTTT
CAISDTADTQYF
>TRBV27|NA|NA|15|TRBJ2-1
TGTGCCAGCAGTTTCGGAACTAGCAGAAACAATGAGCAGTTCTTC
CASSFGTSRNNEQFF
>TRBV11-2|TRBD1|NA|16|TRBJ2-3
TGTGCCAGCAGATCTCCCCGGGACAGACATCGGGATACGCAGTATTTT
CASRSPRDRHRDTQYF
>TRBV27|TRBD2|NA|15|TRBJ2-7
TGTGCCAGCAGTTCGACTAGCGGGACTTCCTACGAGCAGTACTTC
CASSSTSGTSYEQYF
>TRBV7-8|NA|NA|12|TRBJ2-1
TGTGCCAGCAGCTTAGTCAACAATGAGCAGTTCTTC
CASSLVNNEQFF
>TRBV29-1|NA|NA|13|TRBJ2-2
TGCAGTTATCTGGGCGCGAACACCGGGGAGCTGTTTTTT
CSYLGANTGELFF
>TRBV9|NA|NA|13|TRBJ2-1
TGTGCCAGCAGCGTAGCGGCCAACAATGAGCAGTTCTTC
CASSVAANNEQFF
>TRBV27|TRBD1|NA|14|TRBJ2-7
TGTGCCAGCGCGCGAGGGGGCCAGGGCTACGAGCAGTACTTC
CASARGGQGYEQYF
>TRBV7-9|TRBD1|NA|16|TRBJ2-1
TGTGCCAGCAGCTCTAGCCGACAGGGGGCTTTCAATGAGCAGTTCTTC
CASSSSRQGAFNEQFF
>TRBV19|TRBD1|NA|14|TRBJ1-2
TGTGCCAGTAACTCTGACAGGGGATCATATGGCTACACCTTC
CASNSDRGSYGYTF
>TRBV5-1|NA|NA|17|TRBJ2-3
TGCGCCAGCAGCTACCCCAGTGGAGAGTACGGCACAGATACGCAGTATTTT
CASSYPSGEYGTDTQYF
>TRBV29-1|NA|NA|12|TRBJ2-7
TGCAGCGTTGGAGGAACTTTATACGAGCAGTACTTC
CSVGGTLYEQYF
>TRBV28|NA|NA|12|TRBJ2-1
TGTGCCAGCAGCTCCGCCCCCGGGCAGCAGTTCTTC
CASSSAPGQQFF
>TRBV10-3|TRBD2|NA|16|TRBJ2-3
TGTGCCATCACCCCAGGACTAGCGGGAGGTCCAGATACGCAGTATTTT
CAITPGLAGGPDTQYF
>TRBV27|NA|NA|14|TRBJ2-1
TGTGCCAGCAGTGGCCTATATGCGGTTAATGAGCAGTTCTTC
CASSGLYAVNEQFF
>TRBV7-9|NA|NA|15|TRBJ2-1
TGTGCCAGCAGCTTATCCGGGAGCTCCTACAATGAGCAGTTCTTC
CASSLSGSSYNEQFF
>TRBV11-3|NA|once|15|TRBJ2-2
TGTGCCAGCAGCCCATTAAACGGACACACCGGGGAGCTGTTTTTT
CASSPLNGHTGELFF
>TRBV28|TRBD1|NA|15|TRBJ2-7
TGTGCCAGCACCCCAGCCGGGACAGAATCCTACGAGCAGTACTTC
CASTPAGTESYEQYF
>TRBV4-2|TRBD2|NA|15|TRBJ2-7
TGTGCCAGCAGCCAAGAAGGGACTAACCTCTACGAGCAGTACTTC
CASSQEGTNLYEQYF
>TRBV29-1|TRBD2|NA|14|TRBJ2-1
TGCAGCGTTGCCGGGACTAGCGGTTACAATGAGCAGTTCTTC
CSVAGTSGYNEQFF
>TRBV11-2|NA|NA|17|TRBJ2-7
TGTGCCAGCAGCCCGCCTTTGGGTCGGGAGACTATCCACGAGCAGTACTTC
CASSPPLGRETIHEQYF
>TRBV5-4|NA|NA|15|TRBJ1-1
TGTGCCAGCAGCGAGGACAGCCTACTGAACACTGAAGCTTTCTTT
CASSEDSLLNTEAFF
>TRBV28|TRBD1|NA|14|TRBJ2-3
TGTGCCAGCAGTTTGACCTACAGGGGGGATACGCAGTATTTT
CASSLTYRGDTQYF
>TRBV6-5|NA|NA|16|TRBJ2-2
TGTGCCAGCAGTTACTCGACTGACAGTACGACCGGGGAGCTGTTTTTT
CASSYSTDSTTGELFF
>TRBV6-5|NA|NA|12|TRBJ1-1
TGTGCCAGCACCGCAAAAACAGGTGAAGCTTTCTTT
CASTAKTGEAFF
>TRBV11-3|TRBD1|NA|17|TRBJ2-3
TGTGCCAGCAGCCCGCGTCGCGGGACAGGGGACCCAGATACGCAGTATTTT
CASSPRRGTGDPDTQYF
>TRBV13|NA|NA|15|TRBJ2-7
TGTGCCAGCAGCCCCGGGACCTCCTACGGATACGAGCAGTACTTC
CASSPGTSYGYEQYF
>TRBV27|TRBD2|NA|15|TRBJ2-1
TGTGCCAGCAGTTTGATCCTAGCGGGAGTTGTTGAGCAGTTCTTC
CASSLILAGVVEQFF
>TRBV29-1|NA|NA|13|TRBJ2-3
TGCAGCGTTGAAGATCCAGCGGGAGATACGCAGTATTTT
CSVEDPAGDTQYF
>TRBV4-1|NA|NA|13|TRBJ2-7
TGCGCCAGCAGCCAGACCACGGTCTACGAGCAGTACTTC
CASSQTTVYEQYF
>TRBV7-8|NA|NA|14|TRBJ2-7
TGTGCCAGCAGCTTAGTAGCAGGGGGGTACGAGCAGTACTTC
CASSLVAGGYEQYF
>TRBV7-3|NA|NA|15|TRBJ2-1
TGTGCCAGCAGCCAGGGGTTGGCCTCGTACAATGAGCAGTTCTTC
CASSQGLASYNEQFF
>TRBV7-9|TRBD2|NA|18|TRBJ2-7
TGTGCCAGCAGCCCCCTAGGGGAGGGAGGTCGGGGTGCCTACGAGCAGTACTTC
CASSPLGEGGRGAYEQYF
>TRBV11-2|TRBD1|NA|16|TRBJ2-1
TGTGCCAGCAGCTCGTACTCAGGGGGCGCGTCAAATGAGCAGTTCTTC
CASSSYSGGASNEQFF
>TRBV9|TRBD2|once|15|TRBJ2-1
TGTGCCAGCAGCGAACCGGGCGGGAGCAACAATGAGCAGTTCTTC
CASSEPGGSNNEQFF
>TRBV15|TRBD1|NA|15|TRBJ2-7
TGTGCCACCAGTTCAGGGGGCGCCGAGGACCACGAGCAGTACTTC
CATSSGGAEDHEQYF
>TRBV9|NA|once|13|TRBJ1-2
TGTGCCAGCAGCGCTTGGGGGGTAGAGGGCTACACCTTC
CASSAWGVEGYTF
>TRBV29-1|NA|NA|14|TRBJ2-7
TGCAGCGTTATCTCACCCGGGACCCCCGACGAGCAGTACTTC
CSVISPGTPDEQYF
>TRBV4-1|NA|NA|14|TRBJ2-7
TGCGCCAGCAGCCAAGGACAGGTAAACTACGAGCAGTACTTC
CASSQGQVNYEQYF
>TRBV27|NA|NA|14|TRBJ2-2
TGTGCCAGCGCGGAGAGTGCGAACACCGGGGAGCTGTTTTTT
CASAESANTGELFF
>TRBV5-6|NA|once|14|TRBJ2-7
TGTGCCAGCAGCTTGTTTCTGTTGCATTACGAGCAGTACTTC
CASSLFLLHYEQYF